What follows is one TCR beta chain and its context. Its antigen is undetermined. cDNA was produced in eight separate reactions per sample. TCRdb reworked the 5' RACE reads into one entry per CDR3 protein, no DNA. The sample features approximately 400,000 distinct CDR3 sequences, with just over 2.5% in its top ten. The CDR3 length is 15 residues. CDR1 is LGHNA, CDR2 YNFKEQ, per germline. These data come from a study of monozygotic twins with inflammatory bowel disease. Whole-study results and caveats: TCRbeta diversity (inverse Simpson) was lower in IBD patients than in healthy co-twins. Findings did not support one strong IBD-associated signal or clonotype. Whether twins were concordant or discordant made no difference to repertoire similarity, possibly from limited power.

The sequencing input was blood. This TCR derives from a human donor with ulcerative colitis or Crohn's disease, or a healthy co-twin of an affected twin (not recorded which). V gene TRBV4-2 combines with J gene TRBJ1-1; the D call of TRBD1 rests on TCRdb alone, since no DNA is present to check it. Here the CDR3 reads CASSQAGTLSTEAFF.